This TCR beta chain was profiled in a study of identifying expanded T cells in peripheral blood. Study conclusions and caveats: Variance in clone template counts between approximately 2-week samples significantly increased with total template count across all healthy donors.

About this clone: Its specificity is not known.

Sequenced by immunoSEQ multiplex PCR; TCRdb stores in-frame clones only, minus some. The data contain 80,000 to 90,000 clones, about 90% of them singletons. Unmatched junction bases numbered 13, after V lost 5 bases and J lost 11 bases. CDR3 length equals 14 residues. Looked up from germline, CDR1 is SGHNT and CDR2 is YYREEE (reference sequence). The sequenced material came from blood. The chain recombines TRBV5-4 with TRBJ1-1; 9 positions match TRBD1. The receptor comes from a person aged 18 to 75 in good health. The CDR3 nucleotides read TGTGCCAGCAGTTTGCAAGCACAGGGGGCAATTGCTTTCTTT. It specifies CASSLQAQGAIAFF. Complete variable domain (other parts from reference TRBV5-4 and TRBJ1-1): ETGVTQSPTHLIKTRGQQVTLRCSSQSGHNTVSWYQQALGQGPQFIFQYYREEENGRGNFPPRFSGLQFPNYSSELNVNALELDDSALYLCASSLQAQGAIAFFGQGTRLTVV.